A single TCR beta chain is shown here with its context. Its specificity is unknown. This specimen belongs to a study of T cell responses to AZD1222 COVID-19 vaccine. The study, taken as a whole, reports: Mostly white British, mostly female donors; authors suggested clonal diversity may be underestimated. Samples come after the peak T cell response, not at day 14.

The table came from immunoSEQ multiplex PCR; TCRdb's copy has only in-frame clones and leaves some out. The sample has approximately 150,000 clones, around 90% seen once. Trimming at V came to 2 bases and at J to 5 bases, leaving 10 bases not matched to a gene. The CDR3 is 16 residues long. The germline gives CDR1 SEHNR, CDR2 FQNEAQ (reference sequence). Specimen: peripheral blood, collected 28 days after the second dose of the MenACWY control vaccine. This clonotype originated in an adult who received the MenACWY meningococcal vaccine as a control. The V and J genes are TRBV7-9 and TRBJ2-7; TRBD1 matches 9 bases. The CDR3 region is CASSLSTQGAYDEQYF. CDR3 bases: TGTGCCAGCAGCTTATCCACACAGGGGGCTTATGACGAGCAGTACTTC.